This T cell receptor (beta chain) was observed in a study of OX40 agonist ivuxolimab in advanced cancers. Some clones are missing from TCRdb's copy, which holds only in-frame ones; the method was immunoSEQ multiplex PCR. Of tens of thousands of clones in the sample, roughly four fifths were seen once. CDR3 length equals 15 residues. CDR1 LGHNA and CDR2 YSLEER come from the germline V gene. After removal of 5 bases from V and 1 base from J, the junction contained 4 bases not matched to a gene. The V call is TRBV4-3, the J call TRBJ2-3; 9 bases match TRBD1. This sequence was found in an adult with an advanced solid tumor such as melanoma, head and neck, liver or kidney cancer. The specimen comprised CD4+ or CD8+ T cells sorted from blood, sampled in a trial of the OX40 agonist ivuxolimab. This CDR3 reads CASSKGDRGTDTQYF. CDR3 nucleotide sequence: TGCGCCAGCAGCAAAGGGGACAGGGGCACAGATACGCAGTATTTT.